A single sample gave rise to the 27 T cell receptor beta chains below, sequenced in a study of blood T cell repertoires in COVID-19. TCRdb's copy holds only in-frame clones and misses some; the assay was immunoSEQ multiplex PCR. Seen here are around 180,000 clones, 82% observed once, and the top ten hold 10%. What was sequenced was peripheral blood. Receptors originate from an elderly woman with active or convalescent COVID-19.

This clone was detected only once. The chain uses TRBV5-1 and TRBJ2-7; D remains unclear. Trimming left V 3 bases short and J 6 bases short, with 16 bases between. The CDR3 length is 14 residues. CDR1 is SGHRS, CDR2 YFSETQ, per germline. CDR3 DNA: TGCGCCAGCAGCTCCTTGGGCCCACTGGGCGAGCAGTACTTC. Protein: CASSSLGPLGEQYF.

This clone was recorded a few times. V and J are TRBV30 and TRBJ1-2; possible D gene TRBD1, 6 bases. Trimming stripped 3 bases from V and 10 bases from J, with 18 bases between. The CDR3 has 13 residues. Germline assignment: CDR1 GTSNPN and CDR2 SVGIG (reference sequence). The CDR3, as DNA: TGTGCCTGGAGCCAAACAGGGCATCAGTTCTACACCTTC. This sequence encodes CAWSQTGHQFYTF.

The CDR3 nucleotides read TGCGCCAGCAGCTCGGGAACATACACCGGGGAGCTGTTTTTT. Translating gives CASSSGTYTGELFF. V gene TRBV5-1 combines with J gene TRBJ2-2, with D possibly TRBD2 on 5 matching bases. CDR1 and CDR2 from the germline V gene are SGHRS and YFSETQ. CDR3 length equals 14 residues. With 3 bases removed from V and 3 bases from J, the gap between germline ends came to 9 bases.

This clone was seen once. The CDR3 sequence: CASSLGDLGRDYGYTF. The CDR3 DNA follows: TGTGCCAGCAGCTTAGGTGACTTGGGGAGAGACTATGGCTACACCTTC. V is TRBV5-4 and J is TRBJ1-2; no reliable D call. Germline values: CDR1 SGHNT, CDR2 YYREEE (reference sequence). The CDR3 consists of 16 residues. V dropped 2 bases and J dropped 3 bases, with 17 bases sitting between them.

V is TRBV2 and J is TRBJ2-6; a weak D match, TRBD1 (6 bases). V gave up 6 bases and J gave up 4 bases, with 7 bases separating them. CDR3 length: 13 amino acids. Germline V CDR1 and CDR2: SNHLY, FYNNEI. The DNA of the CDR3 is TGTGCCAGCAGGGGGGCCGGGGCCAACGTCCTGACTTTC. This sequence encodes CASRGAGANVLTF.

V and J are TRBV9 and TRBJ1-3; the match to TRBD1 covers 9 bases. The germline V gene has CDR1 SGDLS and CDR2 YYNGEE. Trimming removed 0 bases from V and 0 bases from J; junction bases left unmatched: 1. The CDR3 extends over 16 amino acids. The CDR3 here is CASSVGDRVSGNTIYF. CDR3 sequence (DNA): TGTGCCAGCAGCGTAGGGGACAGGGTCTCTGGAAACACCATATATTTT. The variable domain in full, completed from reference TRBV9 and TRBJ1-3, reads DSGVTQTPKHLITATGQRVTLRCSPRSGDLSVYWYQQSLDQGLQFLIQYYNGEERAKGNILERFSAQQFPDLHSELNLSSLELGDSALYFCASSVGDRVSGNTIYFGEGSWLTVV.

The count of this clone is one. This chain links TRBV2 with TRBJ1-2; D not certain. The CDR3 is made up of 14 amino acids. The V gene's germline CDR1 is SNHLY and CDR2 FYNNEI. Trimming left V 0 bases short and J 9 bases short, with 14 bases between. In DNA form, the CDR3 reads TGTGCCAGCAGTGAAGCGCGAACCCAAGCACGCTACACCTTC. Translated: CASSEARTQARYTF.

This clone was counted only a few times. V and J are TRBV7-2 and TRBJ1-1, with D uncertain. Germline loops: CDR1 SGHTA, CDR2 FQGNSA. Trimming removed 2 bases at V and 1 base at J, with 8 bases between. This CDR3 has 14 residues. The CDR3 protein is CASSLIVTNTEAFF. CDR3 bases: TGTGCCAGCAGCTTAATAGTTACGAACACTGAAGCTTTCTTT.

The chain links TRBV6-5 to TRBJ2-7; 9 bases line up with TRBD2. The germline CDR1 and CDR2 sequences are MNHEY and SVGAGI. The CDR3 is 15 residues long. V gave up 2 bases and J gave up 5 bases; unmatched junction bases: 7. CDR3 DNA sequence: TGTGCCAGCAGTTACGTTCCGGCTAGCGGGAACGAGCAGTACTTC. As protein: CASSYVPASGNEQYF.

The chain is built from TRBV7-3 and TRBJ2-3, with D possibly matching TRBD1 (6 bases). V dropped 5 bases and J dropped 0 bases, with 12 bases sitting between them. The CDR3 totals 15 residues. Germline-derived CDR1 and CDR2 are SGHTA and FQGTGA. CDR3 region: CASSPDSLSTDTQYF. CDR3 in DNA: TGTGCCAGCAGCCCGGACAGTCTAAGCACAGATACGCAGTATTTT.

This clone was observed a handful of times. This chain's CDR3 is CASRDQGIAEAFF. The CDR3 coding sequence is TGTGCCAGCAGAGATCAGGGGATCGCTGAAGCTTTCTTT. The chain carries TRBV2 and TRBJ1-1, with D tentatively TRBD1 (6 bases). Germline loops: CDR1 SNHLY, CDR2 FYNNEI. Between the trimmed V and J ends, which lost 6 bases and 6 bases, there was a span of 14 bases. CDR3 length: 13 amino acids.

The rearrangement uses TRBV9 and TRBJ2-7; 9 nucleotides align to TRBD2. The CDR3 spans 15 residues. Germline trimming cut 1 base from V and 2 bases from J; bases unmatched to any gene: 4. The V gene's germline CDR1 is SGDLS and CDR2 YYNGEE. CDR3 bases: TGTGCCAGCAGCGTAAGTAGCGGGGGACCCTACGAGCAGTACTTC. As protein: CASSVSSGGPYEQYF.

The CDR3 sequence: CASSEDRGAYNEQFF. In DNA form, the CDR3 reads TGTGCCAGCAGTGAGGACAGGGGCGCCTACAATGAGCAGTTCTTC. The chain has TRBV6-1 and TRBJ2-1, with 9 bases lining up with TRBD1. CDR3 length: 15 amino acids. Germline V gives CDR1 MNHNS, CDR2 SASEGT. The junction had 2 bases not matched to a gene; V was cut back by 3 bases and J by 2 bases.

This chain uses TRBV18 with TRBJ2-3; TRBD1 agrees at 11 bases. This CDR3 has 15 amino acids. With V trimmed by 4 bases and J by 2 bases, 2 bases remained unmatched. CDR1 KGHSH and CDR2 LQKENI come from the germline V gene. In nucleotides, the CDR3 is TGTGCCAGCTCACTGGGACAGGGGGTCACAGATACGCAGTATTTT. It translates to CASSLGQGVTDTQYF.

CDR3 amino acids: CASSQARGAGGGLDTQYF. The DNA for the CDR3 is TGTGCCAGCAGCCAGGCCAGGGGAGCGGGAGGTGGTTTGGATACGCAGTATTTT. The rearrangement uses TRBV4-2 and TRBJ2-3, with 9 positions matching TRBD2. In germline, CDR1 is LGHNA, CDR2 YNFKEQ. The ends lost 3 bases at V and 6 bases at J; junction bases unmatched: 16. This CDR3 has 18 amino acids.

The chain recombines TRBV5-8 with TRBJ2-1, with D maybe TRBD2 (5 bases). Trimming removed 1 base from V and 6 bases from J, with 17 bases in between. The CDR3 spans 16 residues. From germline, CDR1 is SGHTS and CDR2 YDEGEE. The CDR3 region is CASSLIVGVFGNEQFF. DNA for the CDR3: TGTGCCAGCAGCTTGATTGTGGGAGTATTCGGCAATGAGCAGTTCTTC.

The chain couples TRBV2 to TRBJ1-1; D unclear. V was pared by 8 bases and J by 1 base, with 14 bases between. Germline V gene lookup returns CDR1 SNHLY and CDR2 FYNNEI. The CDR3 has 14 amino acids. CDR3 in amino acids: CASAEERGNTEAFF. The CDR3 coding sequence is TGTGCCAGCGCCGAGGAGCGGGGGAACACTGAAGCTTTCTTT.

This chain links TRBV6-4 with TRBJ2-3; D may be TRBD2 (6 bases). This CDR3 is 14 amino acids long. Germline V gene sequence: CDR1 MRHNA, CDR2 SNTAGT. The ends were cut back, 8 bases at V and 6 bases at J, with 18 bases in the middle. CDR3 protein: CASSRMGGEDTQYF. The CDR3 DNA reads TGTGCCAGCTCCAGAATGGGGGGAGAGGATACGCAGTATTTT.

For the CDR3, the DNA is TGTGCCAGCAATGTGGAACCGGGACAGGGGGATCAGCCCCAGCATTTT. The encoded protein is CASNVEPGQGDQPQHF. This chain uses TRBV2 with TRBJ1-5; 11 bases agree with TRBD1. Germline CDR1 and CDR2: SNHLY and FYNNEI. J gave up 5 bases and V 7 bases, and 10 bases lay outside the gene matches. CDR3 size: 16 residues.

The rearrangement links TRBV10-3 to TRBJ1-5; D might be TRBD1 (6 bases). CDR1 and CDR2 from the germline V gene are ENHRY and SYGVKD. V was pared by 2 bases and J by 7 bases, with 15 bases between. The CDR3 extends over 15 amino acids. CDR3 protein: CAISETRGRGQPQHF. The CDR3 nucleotides read TGTGCCATCAGTGAGACGAGGGGCAGGGGCCAGCCCCAGCATTTT.

The rearrangement uses TRBV30 and TRBJ1-1; 8 bases are a match to TRBD1. CDR3 length: 16 residues. V gave up 2 bases and J gave up 2 bases; unmatched junction bases: 10. From germline, CDR1 is GTSNPN and CDR2 SVGIG (reference sequence). In DNA form, the CDR3 reads TGTGCCTGGAGTTCAATAGGACAGGGCATCAACACTGAAGCTTTCTTT. As protein: CAWSSIGQGINTEAFF.

V and J are TRBV28 and TRBJ2-5; 9 nucleotides align to TRBD2. Germline values: CDR1 MDHEN, CDR2 SYDVKM. The trim removed 6 bases at V and 2 bases at J, leaving 10 bases unmatched. This CDR3 region has 16 residues. CDR3 in amino acids: CASSQTSGQTQETQYF. In DNA, the CDR3 is TGTGCCAGCAGCCAAACTAGCGGGCAAACACAAGAGACCCAGTACTTC.

The J gene is TRBJ1-1, the V gene TRBV5-6; 7 bases line up with TRBD1. Germline trimming cut 1 base from V and 4 bases from J; bases unmatched to any gene: 7. Germline CDR1 is SGHDT and CDR2 is YYEEEE. This CDR3 has 15 amino acids. CDR3 DNA: TGTGCCAGCAGCTTGTTGAGACAGGGTGGCACTGAAGCTTTCTTT. Protein sequence: CASSLLRQGGTEAFF.

This chain uses TRBV5-1 with TRBJ2-7, with 9 positions matching TRBD1. The J segment lost 2 bases and the V segment lost 0 bases, leaving 3 bases of the junction unmatched. Germline lookup yields CDR1 SGHRS and CDR2 YFSETQ. The CDR3 spans 15 residues. CDR3 loop: CASSLDGTGPYEQYF. DNA of the CDR3: TGCGCCAGCAGCTTGGATGGGACAGGGCCCTACGAGCAGTACTTC. Full variable domain (missing parts from reference TRBV5-1 and TRBJ2-7): KAGVTQTPRYLIKTRGQQVTLSCSPISGHRSVSWYQQTPGQGLQFLFEYFSETQRNKGNFPGRFSGRQFSNSRSEMNVSTLELGDSALYLCASSLDGTGPYEQYFGPGTRLTVT.

The chain is built from TRBV12-5 and TRBJ2-3; TRBD2 matches at 12 bases. V gave up 3 bases and J gave up 6 bases; unmatched junction bases: 7. The CDR3 has 16 residues. Germline CDR1 and CDR2: LGHNT and FRNRAP. CDR3 sequence: CASGFGLAGQPDTQYF. The CDR3 region has the DNA TGTGCTAGTGGTTTCGGACTAGCGGGACAGCCGGATACGCAGTATTTT.

V gene TRBV12-5 combines with J gene TRBJ2-5, with TRBD2 as a possible D gene (6 bases). Germline V gene sequence: CDR1 LGHNT, CDR2 FRNRAP. The germline V and J ends were trimmed by 8 bases and 5 bases, with 12 bases remaining between them. CDR3 length: 12 residues. The chain's CDR3 is CASSMDYETQYF. The DNA of the CDR3 is TGTGCTAGTAGCATGGACTATGAGACCCAGTACTTC. Full variable domain (remainder filled in from reference TRBV12-5 and TRBJ2-5): DARVTQTPRHKVTEMGQEVTMRCQPILGHNTVFWYRQTMMQGLELLAYFRNRAPLDDSGMPKDRFSAEMPDATLATLKIQPSEPRDSAVYFCASSMDYETQYFGPGTRLLVL.

This chain connects TRBV6-5 to TRBJ1-4; a weak D match, TRBD1 (5 bases). The V end was cut by 6 bases, the J end by 1 base, with 9 bases between. Germline lookup yields CDR1 MNHEY and CDR2 SVGAGI. This CDR3 contains 14 residues. The CDR3 spells CASSRQGTNEKLFF. In DNA, the CDR3 is TGTGCCAGCAGCCGGCAGGGAACTAATGAAAAACTGTTTTTT.